A selection of T cell receptor beta chains follows, all from one sample in a study of cytomegalovirus exposure and HLA in healthy donors. The data were produced by immunoSEQ multiplex PCR, yet TCRdb's version contains in-frame clones alone and is incomplete. The repertoire consists of around 260,000 clones, with less than 95% occurring once and the leading ten covering approximately 3%. The specimen sequenced was PBMCs. The receptor set was obtained from a woman aged 30 to 39 in good health and CMV-seronegative. Each CDR3 is given with its conserved first and last residue. The D gene is left open where the match is weak. Clone size, where shown, is once, few, many, or a class for clones that have expanded.

D: -
size: -
V: TRBV2
J: TRBJ1-5
DNA: TGTGCCAGCAGCACCAGGGGAGCGGAGCCCCAGCATTTT
CDR3: CASSTRGAEPQHF

D: TRBD1
size: -
V: TRBV27
J: TRBJ2-5
DNA: TGTGCCAGCAGCCCTGGACAGGCGGTCCAAGAGACCCAGTACTTC
CDR3: CASSPGQAVQETQYF

D: -
size: -
V: TRBV4-2
J: TRBJ2-5
DNA: TGTGCCAGCAGCCAAGATCCTAGAGGGGAGACCCAGTACTTC
CDR3: CASSQDPRGETQYF

D: -
size: -
V: TRBV15
J: TRBJ1-4
DNA: TGTGCCACCAGCAGGGCGAATGAAAAACTGTTTTTT
CDR3: CATSRANEKLFF

D: TRBD1
size: -
V: TRBV15
J: TRBJ2-4
DNA: TGTGCCACCAGTCTCTTACGACAGGGGGCTGGGGACATTCAGTACTTC
CDR3: CATSLLRQGAGDIQYF

D: -
size: -
V: TRBV7-2
J: TRBJ2-5
DNA: TGTGCCAGCAGCAAAGCCTGGGAGACCCAGTACTTC
CDR3: CASSKAWETQYF

D: -
size: -
V: TRBV29-1
J: TRBJ2-1
DNA: TGCAGCGTTGAAGGTGGCCCGAGCTCCTACAATGAGCAGTTCTTC
CDR3: CSVEGGPSSYNEQFF

D: TRBD2
size: -
V: TRBV29-1
J: TRBJ2-5
DNA: TGCAGCGGGGATAGCGGGAGGGCAGGAGAGACCCAGTACTTC
CDR3: CSGDSGRAGETQYF

D: TRBD2
size: -
V: TRBV18
J: TRBJ2-1
DNA: TGTGCCAGCTCACCTCTAGCGGGAGCCAGCCCCACCAATGAGCAGTTCTTC
CDR3: CASSPLAGASPTNEQFF

D: -
size: -
V: TRBV27
J: TRBJ2-3
DNA: TGTGCCAGCAGTGGGACTTCTGACTTGCTCTGGGATACGCAGTATTTT
CDR3: CASSGTSDLLWDTQYF

D: TRBD1
size: -
V: TRBV7-6
J: TRBJ2-7
DNA: TGTGCCAGCAGCGCGGGACAGGCCTCCCTGGAGCAGTACTTC
CDR3: CASSAGQASLEQYF

D: -
size: once
V: TRBV6-1
J: TRBJ2-3
DNA: TGTGCCAGCAGTCAAGAGGGGGGAATACGCACAGATACGCAGTATTTT
CDR3: CASSQEGGIRTDTQYF

D: TRBD1
size: -
V: TRBV6-5
J: TRBJ2-7
DNA: TGTGCCAGCAGTTATCAGGACAGGGGAGACGAGCAGTACTTC
CDR3: CASSYQDRGDEQYF

D: TRBD2
size: few
V: TRBV2
J: TRBJ2-1
DNA: TGTGCCAGCAGTGAAGCGGCGGGCGGGAGGGTCTACAATGAGCAGTTCTTC
CDR3: CASSEAAGGRVYNEQFF

D: -
size: -
V: TRBV19
J: TRBJ2-1
DNA: TGTGCCAGTAGTCCATGGCGGCAGAGCTCCTACAATGAGCAGTTCTTC
CDR3: CASSPWRQSSYNEQFF

D: TRBD1
size: -
V: TRBV29-1
J: TRBJ2-5
DNA: TGCAGCGTCGGGACAGGGAATGGAGAGACCCAGTACTTC
CDR3: CSVGTGNGETQYF

D: TRBD1
size: -
V: TRBV27
J: TRBJ2-3
DNA: TGTGCCAGCAGTTTATCAGGACAGGGGCTGGATACGCAGTATTTT
CDR3: CASSLSGQGLDTQYF

D: TRBD1
size: once
V: TRBV11-3
J: TRBJ2-5
DNA: TGTGCCAGCAGCCCCACGGCCCTTGCAGGGGGTGGGACCCAGTACTTC
CDR3: CASSPTALAGGGTQYF

D: -
size: -
V: TRBV11-3
J: TRBJ1-1
DNA: TGTGCCAGCAGCCACAGGGAAGAAGCTTTCTTT
CDR3: CASSHREEAFF

D: -
size: -
V: TRBV5-1
J: TRBJ2-1
DNA: TGCGCCAGCAGCTTGGCTGCGGAGCAGTTCTTC
CDR3: CASSLAAEQFF

D: -
size: -
V: TRBV7-2
J: TRBJ1-1
DNA: TGTGCCAGCAGTCACAACAGGAAGAACACTGAAGCTTTCTTT
CDR3: CASSHNRKNTEAFF

D: -
size: -
V: TRBV4-1
J: TRBJ2-3
DNA: TGCGCCAGCAGCCAAGATCGATTCGTGGGCTCTGGGGCAGATACGCAGTATTTT
CDR3: CASSQDRFVGSGADTQYF

D: -
size: -
V: TRBV4-1
J: TRBJ2-5
DNA: TGCGCCAGCAGCCTAAGTCCGGGGGCGGCGAGGGAGACCCAGTACTTC
CDR3: CASSLSPGAARETQYF

D: TRBD2
size: few
V: TRBV7-6
J: TRBJ2-3
DNA: TGTGCCAGCAGCTTAGGCGTGGGGACTAGCGGGAGCACAGATACGCAGTATTTT
CDR3: CASSLGVGTSGSTDTQYF

D: -
size: -
V: TRBV6-6
J: TRBJ2-7
DNA: TGTGCCAGCAGTCCCAAGTGGGAGCAGTACTTC
CDR3: CASSPKWEQYF

D: -
size: -
V: TRBV10-1
J: TRBJ2-2
DNA: TGCGCCAGCCGAGACGGTCCCGGGGAGCTGTTTTTT
CDR3: CASRDGPGELFF

D: TRBD2
size: -
V: TRBV6-5
J: TRBJ2-5
DNA: TGTGCCAGCAGTTACCGGACTAGCGGACTCCAAGAGACCCAGTACTTC
CDR3: CASSYRTSGLQETQYF

D: -
size: -
V: TRBV29-1
J: TRBJ2-7
DNA: TGCAGCGTTGAAGGCGACAGCTACGAGCAGTACTTC
CDR3: CSVEGDSYEQYF

D: TRBD2
size: -
V: TRBV28
J: TRBJ2-1
DNA: TGTGCCAGCAGCCGAGCGACTAGCGGGATCTACAATGAGCAGTTCTTC
CDR3: CASSRATSGIYNEQFF

D: -
size: -
V: TRBV12-1
J: TRBJ2-3
DNA: TGTGCCAGCAGCCTTTCGGACGAGAGCACAGATACGCAGTATTTT
CDR3: CASSLSDESTDTQYF

D: -
size: -
V: TRBV28
J: TRBJ2-1
DNA: TGTGCCAGCAGTCAGGGTCTGGGTCTCCACAATGAGCAGTTCTTC
CDR3: CASSQGLGLHNEQFF

D: -
size: -
V: TRBV2
J: TRBJ2-7
DNA: TGTGCCAGCAGTTATAGGGTCGAGTGGGGCTACGAGCAGTACTTC
CDR3: CASSYRVEWGYEQYF

D: TRBD1
size: -
V: TRBV5-5
J: TRBJ1-1
DNA: TGTGCCAGCAGCCTCGGGACAGGGGGAGAAGCTTTCTTT
CDR3: CASSLGTGGEAFF

D: TRBD2
size: few
V: TRBV11-2
J: TRBJ2-7
DNA: TGTGCCAGCAGTACCGGGACTAGCGGCTTCTACGAGCAGTACTTC
CDR3: CASSTGTSGFYEQYF

D: -
size: -
V: TRBV6-6
J: TRBJ2-3
DNA: TGTGCCAGCAGAGCACAGGGGGCGGGAGGGGCAGATACGCAGTATTTT
CDR3: CASRAQGAGGADTQYF

D: -
size: -
V: TRBV11-1
J: TRBJ2-7
DNA: TGTGCCAGCAGCAAACAAACCGGCTCCTACGAGCAGTACTTC
CDR3: CASSKQTGSYEQYF

D: -
size: few
V: TRBV4-2
J: TRBJ2-7
DNA: TGTGCCAGCAGCCAAGATTCCGAGCAGTACTTC
CDR3: CASSQDSEQYF

D: TRBD1
size: -
V: TRBV18
J: TRBJ2-1
DNA: TGTGCCAGCTCACCAGGGACAGGGAACCACAATGAGCAGTTCTTC
CDR3: CASSPGTGNHNEQFF

D: TRBD2
size: -
V: TRBV4-3
J: TRBJ2-7
DNA: TGCGCCAGCAGCCGTCAAATAGCGGGCCTATCCTACGAGCAGTACTTC
CDR3: CASSRQIAGLSYEQYF

D: -
size: -
V: TRBV6-1
J: TRBJ1-3
DNA: TGTGCCAGCAGGACCCGTGAATCTGGAAACACCATATATTTT
CDR3: CASRTRESGNTIYF

D: TRBD1
size: -
V: TRBV6-1
J: TRBJ2-7
DNA: TGTGCCAGCAGTGAATCCGGGACAGGGTCGTACGAGCAGTACTTC
CDR3: CASSESGTGSYEQYF

D: TRBD2
size: -
V: TRBV28
J: TRBJ2-7
DNA: TGTGCCAGCAGTCACTATGTGGGACTAGCGGTCTACGAGCAGTACTTC
CDR3: CASSHYVGLAVYEQYF

D: TRBD1
size: -
V: TRBV7-6
J: TRBJ2-7
DNA: TGTGCCAGCAGCTTAGCACTTCCGGACAGGGAGTTCGAGCAGTACTTC
CDR3: CASSLALPDREFEQYF

D: TRBD2
size: -
V: TRBV29-1
J: TRBJ2-7
DNA: TGCAGCTCCGGTGATAGCGGGGGTCCAAACGAGCAGTACTTC
CDR3: CSSGDSGGPNEQYF

D: -
size: -
V: TRBV30
J: TRBJ2-4
DNA: TGTGCCTCTTATGCGGTGACCAAAAACATTCAGTACTTC
CDR3: CASYAVTKNIQYF

D: -
size: -
V: TRBV7-2
J: TRBJ2-1
DNA: TGTGCCAGCAGCTATAGCGGAGGGGGAAGGTTTTACAATGAGCAGTTCTTC
CDR3: CASSYSGGGRFYNEQFF

D: -
size: -
V: TRBV5-1
J: TRBJ2-5
DNA: TGCGCCAGCAGCCCAGGGGGGGAGACCCAGTACTTC
CDR3: CASSPGGETQYF

D: -
size: -
V: TRBV28
J: TRBJ2-6
DNA: TGTGCCAGCAGGGATTGGTCTGGGGCCAACGTCCTGACTTTC
CDR3: CASRDWSGANVLTF

D: -
size: -
V: TRBV29-1
J: TRBJ2-1
DNA: TGCAGCGTTGGACTAAATTACAATGAGCAGTTCTTC
CDR3: CSVGLNYNEQFF

D: -
size: -
V: TRBV5-1
J: TRBJ1-4
DNA: TGCGCCAGCAGCTTGGCGACAGGATTTAATGAAAAACTGTTTTTT
CDR3: CASSLATGFNEKLFF

D: -
size: -
V: TRBV2
J: TRBJ1-5
DNA: TGTGCCAGCGGGGAACATAGCAATCAGCCCCAGCATTTT
CDR3: CASGEHSNQPQHF

D: -
size: once
V: TRBV7-6
J: TRBJ2-7
DNA: TGTGCCAGCAGCTTAGCTACAGCGATATCCTACGAGCAGTACTTC
CDR3: CASSLATAISYEQYF

D: -
size: -
V: TRBV7-2
J: TRBJ2-7
DNA: TGTGCCAGCAGCTTAGGTTATTCTAGTCGGAGCCACGAGCAGTACTTC
CDR3: CASSLGYSSRSHEQYF

D: TRBD1
size: -
V: TRBV2
J: TRBJ2-7
DNA: TGTGCCGTATCAGGGTTGGGGACAGGGGGCGTCGAGCAGTACTTC
CDR3: CAVSGLGTGGVEQYF

D: TRBD1
size: -
V: TRBV5-1
J: TRBJ2-1
DNA: TGCGCCAGCAGCTTGGACAGGGGGAACAATGAGCAGTTCTTC
CDR3: CASSLDRGNNEQFF